This T cell receptor beta chain was observed in a study of T-cell reconstitution after alpha-beta-depleted transplantation in children. The CDR3 extends over 15 amino acids. Germline loops: CDR1 DFQATT, CDR2 SNEGSKA (reference sequence). The ends lost 5 bases at V and 1 base at J; junction bases unmatched: 6. The table lists this clonotype with many counts. TCRbeta library construction was performed incorporating unique molecular identifiers. TCRdb re-derived calls from the PCR reads in MiXCR, one entry per CDR3 protein. The data contain hundreds of thousands of distinct CDR3 sequences, 8% to 11% of them singletons.

The chain uses TRBV20-1 and TRBJ1-1; 11 bases align to TRBD1. The sequence was obtained from a human donor who donated a stem cell graft to a child with acute myeloid leukemia. The material was PBMCs from the stem cell graft donor, obtained from the stem cell graft. The CDR3 sequence is CSARGQGAANTEAFF. CDR3 nucleotide sequence: TGCAGTGCTCGCGGACAGGGGGCAGCGAACACTGAAGCTTTCTTT.